This T cell receptor beta chain was captured in a study of cytomegalovirus exposure and HLA in healthy donors. The study's findings and limits: Some TCR beta chains (about 180 of them) were listed as cytomegalovirus-associated. The finding came from a later analysis; first-cohort TCR clusters tended to co-occur in the roughly 110 validation repertoires.

In the case of this clone: Its specificity is unknown.

Only in-frame clones appear in the TCRdb table, and some are missing; sequencing was by immunoSEQ multiplex PCR. The sample has 100,000 to 150,000 clones; roughly nine tenths are singletons. With 2 bases removed from V and 7 bases from J, the gap between germline ends came to 14 bases. This CDR3 region has 14 residues. Germline V lookup: CDR1 MNHEY, CDR2 SMNVEV (reference sequence). This TCR was recovered from a woman between 18 and 29 years old in good health and CMV-seronegative. This chain connects TRBV27 to TRBJ2-5, with D perhaps matching TRBD1 (5 bases). Sequencing was performed on PBMCs. Here the CDR3 reads CASSLGANRGTQYF. As DNA, the CDR3 is TGTGCCAGCAGTTTAGGGGCCAACCGAGGGACCCAGTACTTC.